The clone carrying this TCR beta chain was seen only a few times. As yet, its antigen is unknown. This record belongs to a study of vaccination and CD4 T cells after COVID-19. Study summary: Nasal swab PCR had detected SARS-CoV-2 in convalescent patients, 9 or 10 mild and one severe.

TCRdb reprocessed the PCR reads with MiXCR, giving one entry per CDR3 protein. The profile shows roughly 14,000 distinct CDR3 sequences, less than 70% of them singletons. Study outcomes and limitations: Median roughly 86% of reactive clones detected in convalescent patients emerged only post-vaccination.

Germline CDR1 and CDR2: SEHNR and FQNEAQ (reference sequence). The CDR3 is 16 residues long. V was cut by 1 base and J by 5 bases, with 18 bases left in between. The rearrangement links TRBV7-9 to TRBJ2-7; the D gene is possibly TRBD2 (6 bases). The TCR comes from a human donor who had recovered from COVID-19. Specimen: CD4+ T cells from blood, collected after SARS-CoV-2 vaccination. The CDR3 loop reads CASSLGFGLRRNEQYF. CDR3 DNA: TGTGCCAGCAGCTTAGGATTCGGACTAAGGCGAAACGAGCAGTACTTC.